This entry lists 29 T cell receptor beta chains sequenced from one sample in a study of cytomegalovirus exposure and HLA in healthy donors. With 60 Vbeta and 13 Jbeta primers, the PCR was carried out. TCRdb's copy holds only in-frame clones and misses some; the assay was immunoSEQ multiplex PCR. This sample has 50,000 or so clones; over 60% occur once, and the top ten carry around 10%. Sequenced input: PBMCs. These receptors originate from a woman aged 50 to 60 in good health and CMV-seronegative.

DNA of the CDR3: TGTGCCAGCAGCTCAAGACTAGCGGTTACAGATACGCAGTATTTT. It codes for CASSSRLAVTDTQYF. This sequence joins TRBV5-4 and TRBJ2-3; 9 positions agree with TRBD2. This CDR3 contains 15 residues. The germline CDR1 and CDR2 sequences are SGHNT and YYREEE (reference sequence). V lost 3 bases to trimming and J lost 3 bases; unmatched junction nucleotides: 5.

The genes are TRBV19 and TRBJ1-5; D not resolved. The CDR3 has 14 residues. Germline lookup yields CDR1 LNHDA and CDR2 SQIVND (reference sequence). V was trimmed by 7 bases and J by 4 bases, leaving 14 bases between them. CDR3 sequence reads: CASTFRQRNQPQHF. CDR3 coding DNA: TGTGCCAGTACCTTTCGGCAGAGGAATCAGCCCCAGCATTTT. Based on the CDR3 plus reference TRBV19 and TRBJ1-5, the full variable domain is DGGITQSPKYLFRKEGQNVTLSCEQNLNHDAMYWYRQDPGQGLRLIYYSQIVNDFQKGDIAEGYSVSREKKESFPLTVTSAQKNPTAFYLCASTFRQRNQPQHFGDGTRLSIL.

On this clone itself: An end of the junction differs from the germline gene, which may be a read error. This chain connects TRBV7-7 to TRBJ2-5; unclear D gene. CDR3 length equals 15 residues. Per germline, CDR1 SSHAT and CDR2 FNYEAQ (reference sequence). CDR3 amino acids: CASSSSPERLETQYF. The CDR3 DNA follows: TGTGCTAGCAGCTCCTCCCCGGAGCGACTAGAGACCCAGTACTTC.

This clone came up a few times. The rearrangement links TRBV2 to TRBJ1-6; unclear D gene. V was clipped by 4 bases and J by 9 bases, with 19 bases between them. This CDR3 comprises 16 residues. The germline V gene has CDR1 SNHLY and CDR2 FYNNEI. Here the CDR3 DNA reads TGTGCCAGCAGTGCTACGGATCCCAAGAGCGGTTCACCCCTCCACTTT. This gives the protein CASSATDPKSGSPLHF.

The rearrangement joins TRBV7-8 to TRBJ1-3, with 7 positions matching TRBD1. This CDR3 comprises 14 residues. The trim removed 5 bases at V and 5 bases at J, leaving 6 bases unmatched. CDR1 is SGHVS and CDR2 is FQNEAQ in the germline V gene. CDR3: CASSQDRARNTIYF. CDR3 DNA: TGTGCCAGCAGCCAAGACAGGGCCAGAAACACCATATATTTT. Variable domain in full (rest from reference TRBV7-8 and TRBJ1-3): GAGVSQSPRYKVAKRGQDVALRCDPISGHVSLFWYQQALGQGPEFLTYFQNEAQLDKSGLPSDRFFAERPEGSVSTLKIQRTQQEDSAVYLCASSQDRARNTIYFGEGSWLTVV.

This clone was picked up one time. This chain links TRBV18 with TRBJ1-3; tentative D call: TRBD1 (6 bases). The V end was cut by 2 bases, the J end by 0 bases, with 11 bases between. The CDR3 runs 16 residues. The germline V gene encodes CDR1 KGHSH and CDR2 LQKENI. This CDR3 is CASSPSDSSSGNTIYF. Written as DNA, the CDR3 is TGTGCCAGCTCACCATCGGACAGTAGCTCTGGAAACACCATATATTTT. Based on the CDR3 plus reference TRBV18 and TRBJ1-3, the full variable domain is NAGVMQNPRHLVRRRGQEARLRCSPMKGHSHVYWYRQLPEEGLKFMVYLQKENIIDESGMPKERFSAEFPKEGPSILRIQQVVRGDSAAYFCASSPSDSSSGNTIYFGEGSWLTVV.

Only one count was recorded for this clone. The gene calls are TRBV28 and TRBJ2-3; TRBD1 might be the D (6 bases). CDR3 size: 13 residues. The V gene's germline CDR1 is MDHEN and CDR2 SYDVKM. The chain's CDR3 is CAIGEQGTDTQYF. The CDR3 region has the DNA TGTGCGATCGGTGAGCAGGGGACAGATACGCAGTATTTT.

The chain combines TRBV19 with TRBJ2-1; the match to TRBD2 covers 7 bases. This CDR3 spans 14 amino acids. Germline V CDR1 and CDR2: LNHDA, SQIVND (reference sequence). The V and J ends lost 10 bases and 9 bases, in that order; junction bases with no gene match: 15. The CDR3 DNA follows: TGTGCCACACAGGTTTTAAGCGGGACGGGTGAGCAGTTCTTC. Protein sequence: CATQVLSGTGEQFF.

The chain employs TRBV10-3 and TRBJ1-5; the D is unclear. The V end lost 0 bases, the J end lost 4 bases, and 4 bases lay between the germline ends. CDR3 length: 13 residues. Germline loops: CDR1 ENHRY, CDR2 SYGVKD. The CDR3, as DNA: TGTGCCATCAGTGAGTCTTATAATCAGCCCCAGCATTTT. Translation: CAISESYNQPQHF.

The chain links TRBV28 to TRBJ1-5, with D perhaps matching TRBD1 (6 bases). Germline loops: CDR1 MDHEN, CDR2 SYDVKM. This CDR3 has 14 residues. Trimming took 4 bases from V and 1 from J, leaving 8 bases between them. The CDR3 coding sequence is TGTGCCAGCAGTTCGGGACAAAGCAATCAGCCCCAGCATTTT. Protein sequence: CASSSGQSNQPQHF.

J is TRBJ2-1 and V is TRBV4-2; D is perhaps TRBD2 (5 bases). The V and J ends lost 1 base and 10 bases respectively, with 23 bases between them. The CDR3 contains 17 residues. CDR1 and CDR2 (germline): LGHNA, YNFKEQ. The CDR3: CASSQVGSDSHLREQFF. As DNA, the CDR3 is TGTGCCAGCAGCCAAGTAGGCTCGGACTCACACCTGAGGGAGCAGTTCTTC.

This chain uses TRBV30 with TRBJ1-3; D is unclear. The CDR3 totals 11 residues. CDR1 and CDR2 (germline): GTSNPN, SVGIG (reference sequence). V lost 8 bases, J lost 4 bases, and 9 bases lay in between. CDR3 coding DNA: TGTGCCGGTCAGAGGGGAAACACCATATATTTT. Encoded protein: CAGQRGNTIYF.

This chain links TRBV6-1 with TRBJ2-1; TRBD2 matches at 9 bases. V dropped 0 bases and J dropped 4; count of bases not matched to a gene: 1. The germline V gene has CDR1 MNHNS and CDR2 SASEGT. The CDR3 sequence is 15 residues long. CDR3 loop: CASSEALAGYNEQFF. For the CDR3, the DNA is TGTGCCAGCAGTGAAGCGCTAGCGGGGTACAATGAGCAGTTCTTC.

This chain uses TRBV5-1 with TRBJ1-3, with D possibly being TRBD1 (6 bases). Trimming took off 0 bases at V and 7 bases at J, with 17 bases between the two ends. The CDR3 is 16 residues long. Germline CDR1 is SGHRS and CDR2 is YFSETQ. The CDR3 is CASSLAPGDRWNTIYF. In nucleotides, the CDR3 is TGCGCCAGCAGCTTGGCCCCAGGGGACCGCTGGAACACCATATATTTT.

J is TRBJ1-4 and V is TRBV4-3, with 7 bases lining up with TRBD1. The CDR3 extends over 14 amino acids. CDR1 and CDR2 from the germline V gene are LGHNA and YSLEER. V lost 4 bases to trimming and J lost 8 bases; unmatched junction nucleotides: 7. The CDR3 reads CASSPGRGAEKLFF. The CDR3, as DNA: TGCGCCAGCAGCCCAGGCAGGGGGGCCGAAAAACTGTTTTTT.

This clone showed up just once. The chain has TRBV7-2 and TRBJ2-5; 7 bases map to TRBD2. The CDR3 length is 14 residues. Trimming cost V 4 bases and J 5 bases; bases outside gene matches: 7. Germline loops: CDR1 SGHTA, CDR2 FQGNSA. This CDR3 is CASSSPGGAETQYF. CDR3 DNA sequence: TGTGCCAGCAGCTCCCCGGGGGGAGCGGAGACCCAGTACTTC. Supplemented by reference TRBV7-2 and TRBJ2-5, the full variable domain reads GAGVSQSPSNKVTEKGKDVELRCDPISGHTALYWYRQSLGQGLEFLIYFQGNSAPDKSGLPSDRFSAERTGGSVSTLTIQRTQQEDSAVYLCASSSPGGAETQYFGPGTRLLVL.

Only one count was recorded for this clone. The rearrangement joins TRBV9 to TRBJ1-2; D is perhaps TRBD1 (5 bases). V shed 0 bases and J shed 6 bases, with 12 bases lying between them. Germline V gives CDR1 SGDLS, CDR2 YYNGEE. This CDR3 is built from 14 residues. This CDR3 is CASSVDHRNHGYTF. CDR3 nucleotide sequence: TGTGCCAGCAGCGTAGATCACAGGAACCATGGCTACACCTTC. The entire variable domain, with the rest obtained from reference TRBV9 and TRBJ1-2, is as follows: DSGVTQTPKHLITATGQRVTLRCSPRSGDLSVYWYQQSLDQGLQFLIQYYNGEERAKGNILERFSAQQFPDLHSELNLSSLELGDSALYFCASSVDHRNHGYTFGSGTRLTVV.

V usage is TRBV19 and J usage is TRBJ1-1; 8 bases map to TRBD1. The length of the CDR3 is 14 residues. J lost 8 bases, V lost 5 bases, and 10 bases had no gene match. Per the germline V gene, CDR1 is LNHDA and CDR2 is SQIVND (reference sequence). The DNA of the CDR3 is TGTGCCAGTAGTCCTCTATCAGGGGGCGAAGAAGCTTTCTTT. Its translation is CASSPLSGGEEAFF.

The genes are TRBV29-1 and TRBJ2-1; perhaps TRBD2 as D (6 bases). The V gene lost 1 base and the J gene lost 7 bases, with 20 bases spanning the gap. CDR3 size: 16 residues. From germline, CDR1 is SQVTM and CDR2 ANQGSEA. The CDR3 bases are TGCAGCGTTGAAGTTTCGGGACTTATTTCTACAAATGAGCAGTTCTTC. Translating it yields CSVEVSGLISTNEQFF.

The V call is TRBV28, the J call TRBJ1-2; 9 bases are a match to TRBD1. The CDR3 loop spans 16 amino acids. CDR1 is MDHEN, CDR2 SYDVKM, per germline. V lost 3 bases and J lost 0; bases outside the gene matches: 5. The CDR3 here is CASSLGQGVTNYGYTF. The CDR3 DNA reads TGTGCCAGCAGTTTGGGACAGGGTGTAACTAACTATGGCTACACCTTC.

The chain recombines TRBV7-2 with TRBJ1-1; D is unclear. Per the germline V gene, CDR1 is SGHTA and CDR2 is FQGNSA. V shed 1 base and J shed 0 bases, with 12 bases lying between them. The CDR3 spans 16 residues. This CDR3 is CASSLVGPQMNTEAFF. The CDR3 DNA is TGTGCCAGCAGCTTAGTTGGCCCCCAGATGAACACTGAAGCTTTCTTT.

The chain couples TRBV18 to TRBJ1-1, with D possibly matching TRBD1 (5 bases). Germline V gene lookup returns CDR1 KGHSH and CDR2 LQKENI. V lost 3 bases, J lost 0 bases, and 17 bases lay in between. This CDR3 comprises 17 residues. CDR3 nucleotide sequence: TGTGCCAGCTCACCTATAGGGCCAGGGCAAATGAACACTGAAGCTTTCTTT. It specifies CASSPIGPGQMNTEAFF. The full variable domain, rest sourced from reference TRBV18 and TRBJ1-1, is NAGVMQNPRHLVRRRGQEARLRCSPMKGHSHVYWYRQLPEEGLKFMVYLQKENIIDESGMPKERFSAEFPKEGPSILRIQQVVRGDSAAYFCASSPIGPGQMNTEAFFGQGTRLTVV.

The rearrangement joins TRBV2 to TRBJ2-7; 12 nucleotides align to TRBD2. The germline CDR1 and CDR2 sequences are SNHLY and FYNNEI. V lost 3 bases, J lost 2 bases, and 2 bases stayed unmatched. This CDR3 is built from 15 residues. The CDR3 nucleotides read TGTGCCAGCAGTGATCGACTAGCGGGAGCCTACGAGCAGTACTTC. This codes for CASSDRLAGAYEQYF.

The chain joins TRBV19 to TRBJ2-4; the match to TRBD1 covers 7 bases. The CDR3 loop spans 15 amino acids. Germline V gene lookup returns CDR1 LNHDA and CDR2 SQIVND (reference sequence). V gave up 8 bases and J gave up 3 bases; unmatched junction bases: 10. The CDR3 reads CASATQGIGKNIQYF. The CDR3 nucleotides read TGTGCCAGTGCGACACAGGGGATCGGCAAAAACATTCAGTACTTC.

The chain recombines TRBV12-1 with TRBJ1-5; the table assigns TRBD1, which was not confirmed against the DNA. TRBV12-1 is termed a pseudogene. The CDR3 extends over 9 amino acids. CDR3 coding DNA: TGTGCCAGCAGCCACAGGGAGCATTTT. Its protein product is CASSHREHF.

The DNA of the CDR3 is TGTGCCAGCAGTGGGGGGGGTTCTAGCGGGAGGGAGTCAGAGACCCAGTACTTC. Translated, it gives CASSGGGSSGRESETQYF. This sequence joins TRBV6-4 and TRBJ2-5; 12 bases are a match to TRBD2. The germline V gene has CDR1 MRHNA and CDR2 SNTAGT. The length of the CDR3 is 18 residues. V lost 4 bases and J lost 4; bases outside the gene matches: 13.

The V and J genes are TRBV5-1 and TRBJ1-4, with TRBD1 matching over 7 bases. The CDR3 has 14 amino acids. Germline assignment: CDR1 SGHRS and CDR2 YFSETQ. Germline trimming cut 3 bases from V and 5 bases from J; bases unmatched to any gene: 4. CDR3 loop: CASSSGTDNEKLFF. CDR3 DNA sequence: TGCGCCAGCAGCTCCGGGACAGACAATGAAAAACTGTTTTTT.

The genes are TRBV7-9 and TRBJ2-2, with a tentative D call TRBD1 (6 bases). The germline CDR1 and CDR2 sequences are SEHNR and FQNEAQ (reference sequence). V lost 5 bases, J lost 1 base, and 8 bases lay in between. The CDR3 has 14 amino acids. The CDR3 region has the DNA TGTGCCAGCAGCACGACAGGGAACACCGGGGAGCTGTTTTTT. Protein product: CASSTTGNTGELFF.

The chain links TRBV4-2 to TRBJ1-5; 9 bases line up with TRBD1. Unmatched junction bases numbered 13, after V lost 4 bases and J lost 6 bases. CDR1 is LGHNA and CDR2 is YNFKEQ in the germline V gene. The CDR3 loop spans 17 amino acids. This CDR3 reads CASSRNPGTGFSQPQHF. CDR3 coding DNA: TGTGCCAGCAGCCGTAACCCCGGGACAGGGTTCAGTCAGCCCCAGCATTTT.